This TCR beta chain was obtained from a study of T cell responses to AZD1222 COVID-19 vaccine (dated by TCRdb to the early 2020s). Background for the entire study: TCR sequencing was performed for approximately 240 trial participants, of whom some 200 were given two doses of AZD1222 and approximately 25 were given two doses of MenACWY control vaccine. Trial participants were enrolled by age into 18-55, 56-69 and 70-plus year subgroups, with roughly 150, 30 and 60 TCR-sequenced participants respectively.

Here is what the overall study found, with its caveats: Nearly half of unique spike-specific TCRs reportedly recognized epitopes outside regions mutated in the B.1.351 and B.1.1.7 variants. The 56-69-year group was small, and its depth increase did not reach significance, likely because of low power. Because no samples from the day 14 peak response were available, repertoires could be characterized only after the peak T cell response. The whole spike protein was spanned by vaccine-associated CD4 TCRs, and dominant responses were seen in regions 160-218 and 743-854. Most participants were white British and females outnumbered males, and the authors suggested that clonal diversity may have been underestimated. Conclusions about previously exposed vaccinees were limited because only six AZD1222 recipients were SARS-CoV-2 seropositive at baseline. After two AZD1222 doses, spike-specific TCR breadth and depth were significantly higher than at day 0 and than in MenACWY recipients.

The time point label corresponds to: about 28 days (+/-7) after the second vaccine dose. Because spike-specific TCR depth and breadth did not differ between the two schedules, AZD1222 recipients who got a second dose at roughly 4 weeks were pooled with those who got a second dose at roughly 12 weeks. Vaccinee samples were obtained from the UK trials COV001 and COV002, which included a single-blind randomized controlled phase 2/3 trial of AZD1222 (ChAdOx1 nCoV-19) in healthy adults. For TCRbeta chain sequencing, PBMC samples were collected from trial participants at day 0 and at day 28 after the second dose. Including the terminal cysteine and phenylalanine, the CDR3 comprises 14 residues. The only DNA kept is the CDR3, 42 bases in frame from the first base. CDR1 MDHEN and CDR2 SYDVKM are derived from the germline V gene. Trimming costs V 8 bases and J 8 bases, and their ends lie 21 bases apart. The CDR3 regions of human TCRbeta chains were analyzed by immunosequencing. Concerning the study's data processing: TCRs in the repertoires were compared against a reference library of SARS-CoV-2-specific TCRs that had been generated with the MIRA antigen-specificity platform. Breadth meant the fraction of unique TCRs that were SARS-CoV-2-associated, whereas depth meant the fraction of total T cells that were SARS-CoV-2-associated. Using the MIRA data, every spike-specific TCR was mapped to the spike region that the TCR reacted to and assigned to either a CD4 or a CD8 class. Log10-transformed breadth and depth values were compared by one-way ANOVA with Sidak's multiple comparisons tests. This immuneACCESS table, as held by TCRdb, lists in-frame sequences with V and J called but not all clones. Of the missing ones, under half trace to an unresolved V gene in checked studies; the others have no known cause. V and J calls and clone size are copied from that table; D and trimming were computed from the DNA. This sample has around 96,000 clones in its table, and under 95% of those were observed once. The top ten clonotypes cover roughly 12% of the sample.

Concerning this clone: Its antigen is currently not known. Base qualities were left out, and no much larger clone turns up one base away.

The clonotype originates from an adult who received the AZD1222 COVID-19 vaccine. Recombination linked TRBV28 to TRBJ1-2, with the D gene too uncertain to name. The material was peripheral blood, obtained 28 days after the second AZD1222 dose. The CDR3 here reads CASLWVRSSGGYTF. The DNA reads as follows: TGTGCCAGCCTTTGGGTAAGAAGCTCGGGCGGCTACACCTTC.